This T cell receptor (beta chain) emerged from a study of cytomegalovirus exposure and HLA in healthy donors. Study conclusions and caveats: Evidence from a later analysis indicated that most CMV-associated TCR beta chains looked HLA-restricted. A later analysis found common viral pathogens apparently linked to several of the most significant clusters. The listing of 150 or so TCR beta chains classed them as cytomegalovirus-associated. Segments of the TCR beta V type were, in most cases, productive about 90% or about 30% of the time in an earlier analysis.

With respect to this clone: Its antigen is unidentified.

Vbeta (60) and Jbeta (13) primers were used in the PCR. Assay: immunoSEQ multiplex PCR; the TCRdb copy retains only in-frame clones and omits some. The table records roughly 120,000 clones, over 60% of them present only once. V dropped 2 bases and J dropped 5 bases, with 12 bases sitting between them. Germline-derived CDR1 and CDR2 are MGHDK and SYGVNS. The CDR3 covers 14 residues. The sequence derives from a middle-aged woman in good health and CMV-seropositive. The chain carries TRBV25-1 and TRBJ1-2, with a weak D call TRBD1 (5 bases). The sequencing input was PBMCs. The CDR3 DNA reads TGTGCCAGCAGTGAAGGGTCAGGGTATTATGGCTACACCTTC. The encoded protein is CASSEGSGYYGYTF.